The next 3 T cell receptor beta chains were all read from a single sample in a study of T cells expressing NK-cell markers. From its re-call of the 5' RACE reads, TCRdb lists each CDR3 protein once, without DNA. The ten most abundant clones cover approximately 12% of a sample with some 150,000 distinct CDR3 sequences. Sequences were obtained from blood T cells: a sorted CD56 or NKG2C T cell subset, CD4+ or CD8+ T cells, or bulk PBMC T cells (not recorded which). These receptor sequences come from a man between 18 and 29 years old in good health.

V and J are TRBV7-9 and TRBJ2-1. This CDR3 contains 11 residues. Germline-derived CDR1 and CDR2 are SEHNR and FQNEAQ (reference sequence). This CDR3 is CASSLGVGQFF.

The chain links TRBV7-9 to TRBJ2-3; TCRdb selects TRBD2, and the lack of DNA leaves this call unchecked. There are 15 residues in the CDR3. CDR1 SEHNR and CDR2 FQNEAQ come from the germline V gene (reference sequence). The CDR3 loop is CASSSIAGRTDTQYF.

V usage is TRBV12-5 and J usage is TRBJ2-5; as DNA is missing, the TRBD1 call by TCRdb cannot be tested. The CDR3 covers 15 residues. The germline CDR1 and CDR2 sequences are LGHNT and FRNRAP. CDR3 loop: CASGLVLGGVETQYF.